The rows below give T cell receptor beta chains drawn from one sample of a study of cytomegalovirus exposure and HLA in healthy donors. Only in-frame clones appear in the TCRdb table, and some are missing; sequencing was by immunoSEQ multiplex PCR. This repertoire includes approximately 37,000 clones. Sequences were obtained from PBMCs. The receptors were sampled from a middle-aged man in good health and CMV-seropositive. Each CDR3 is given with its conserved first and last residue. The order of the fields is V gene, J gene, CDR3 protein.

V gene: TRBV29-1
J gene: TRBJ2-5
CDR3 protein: CSVEVLADQETQYF

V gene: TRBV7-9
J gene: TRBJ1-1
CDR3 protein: CASTQGGPEAFF

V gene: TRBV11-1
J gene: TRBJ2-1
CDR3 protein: CASSSPTSGNNEQFF

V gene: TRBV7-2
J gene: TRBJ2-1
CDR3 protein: CASSPSLGSYNEQFF

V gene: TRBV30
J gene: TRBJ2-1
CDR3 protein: CAWRVIPEGAGPSRDNEQFF

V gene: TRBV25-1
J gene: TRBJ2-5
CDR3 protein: CASTGFPEAQYF

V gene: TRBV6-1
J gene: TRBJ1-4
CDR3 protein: CASSEVYRGNEKLFF

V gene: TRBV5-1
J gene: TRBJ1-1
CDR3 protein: CASSSGGQGTEAFF

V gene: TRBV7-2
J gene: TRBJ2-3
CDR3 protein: CASGSTDMQYF

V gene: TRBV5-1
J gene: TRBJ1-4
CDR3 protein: CASSGETVDNEKLFF

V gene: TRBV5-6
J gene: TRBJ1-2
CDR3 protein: CASLVAIHNYGYTF

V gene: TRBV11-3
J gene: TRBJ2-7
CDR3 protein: CASSSHRGAYEQYF

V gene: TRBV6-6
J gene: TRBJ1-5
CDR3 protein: CASSAPGQGEQPQHF

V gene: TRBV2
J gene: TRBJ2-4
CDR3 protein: CASSGGSTKNIQYF

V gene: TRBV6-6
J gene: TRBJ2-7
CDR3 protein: CASIGLAGVEQYF

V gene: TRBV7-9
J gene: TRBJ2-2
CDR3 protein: CASKGGTGELFF

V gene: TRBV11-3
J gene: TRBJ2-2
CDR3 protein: CASSWGTGTSLTGELFF

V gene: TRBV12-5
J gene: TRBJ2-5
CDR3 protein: CASGWGVLPEQYF

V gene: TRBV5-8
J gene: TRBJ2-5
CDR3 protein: CASSSTGAQETQYF

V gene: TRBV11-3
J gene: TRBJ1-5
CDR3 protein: CASSLQTYPYSNQPQHF

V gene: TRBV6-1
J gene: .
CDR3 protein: CASSELQGSPYEQYF

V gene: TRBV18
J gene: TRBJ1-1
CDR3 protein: CASSGRGSESGDTEAFF

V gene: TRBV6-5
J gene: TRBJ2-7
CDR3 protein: CASRGTLLSHEQYF

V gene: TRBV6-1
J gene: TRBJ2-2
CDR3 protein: CASSARSGSNTGELFF

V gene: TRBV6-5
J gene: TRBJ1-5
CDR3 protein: CASSYGTGLNQPQHF

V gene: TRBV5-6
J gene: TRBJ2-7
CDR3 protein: CASSLASGYEQYF

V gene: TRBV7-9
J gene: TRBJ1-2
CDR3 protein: CASSLNRASNYGYTF

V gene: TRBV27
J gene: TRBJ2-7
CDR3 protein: CASSLSAGGAYEQYF

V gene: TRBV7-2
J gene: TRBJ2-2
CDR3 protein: CASRLAGGANTGELFF

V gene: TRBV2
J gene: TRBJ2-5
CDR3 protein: CASRGLQETQYF

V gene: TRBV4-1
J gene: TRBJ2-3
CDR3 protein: CASSQPLLAGVTDTQYF

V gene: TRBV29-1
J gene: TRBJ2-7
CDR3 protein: CSVLTSGSISYEQYF

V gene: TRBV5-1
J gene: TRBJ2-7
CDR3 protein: CASSLGAGASAYEQYF

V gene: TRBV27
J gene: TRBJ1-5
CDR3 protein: CASSLAGESNQPQHF